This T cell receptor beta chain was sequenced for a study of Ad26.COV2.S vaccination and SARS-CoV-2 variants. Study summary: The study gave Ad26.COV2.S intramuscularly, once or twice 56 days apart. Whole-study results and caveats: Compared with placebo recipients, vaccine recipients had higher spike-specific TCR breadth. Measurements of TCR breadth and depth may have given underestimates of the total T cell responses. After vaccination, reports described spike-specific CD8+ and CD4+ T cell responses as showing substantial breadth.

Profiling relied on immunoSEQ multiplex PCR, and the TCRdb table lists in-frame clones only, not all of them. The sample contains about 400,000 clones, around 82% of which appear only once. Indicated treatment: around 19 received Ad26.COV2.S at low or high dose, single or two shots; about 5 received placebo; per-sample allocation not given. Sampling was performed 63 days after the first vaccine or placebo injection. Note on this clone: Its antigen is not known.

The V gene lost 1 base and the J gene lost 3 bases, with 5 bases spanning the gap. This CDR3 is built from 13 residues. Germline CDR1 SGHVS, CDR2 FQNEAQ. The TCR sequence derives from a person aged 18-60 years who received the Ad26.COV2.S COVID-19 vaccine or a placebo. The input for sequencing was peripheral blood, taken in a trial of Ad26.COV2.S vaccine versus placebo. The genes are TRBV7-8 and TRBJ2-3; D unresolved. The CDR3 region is CASSLGETDTQYF. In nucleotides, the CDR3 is TGTGCCAGCAGCTTAGGGGAAACAGATACGCAGTATTTT.